This T cell receptor beta chain was sequenced during a study of CD8 T cells in Susac syndrome (dated by TCRdb to between 2019 and 2020). For context, the study as a whole: Of the Susac syndrome patients who were sequenced, eight were in clinical remission while about six had clinically active disease. Susac syndrome patients were therapy-naive, on corticosteroids (some also receiving IVIg), or on IVIg alone at blood withdrawal. CD8+ T cell repertoire clonality was compared between over 9 healthy donors, approximately 14 Susac syndrome patients and roughly 15 multiple sclerosis patients. Repertoire sequencing was used to test whether CD8+ T cell activation and differentiation in Susac syndrome was antigen driven.

RNA was extracted using the RNeasy kit, and roughly 0.45 to 1 microgram was reverse transcribed with random hexamers. The immunoSEQ multiplex PCR assay, which covers 54 Vbeta and 13 Jbeta segments, was used to amplify TCR beta CDR3 regions. PCR amplification bias was corrected using a synthetic template baseline for primer optimization and computational correction. As for how the authors treated the data: Reads were annotated to V, D and J genes per IMGT and analyzed with immunoSEQ Analyzer, keeping only productive sequences. To calculate clonality, Shannon entropy was normalized by log2 of the number of productive unique sequences and then subtracted from one. For each patient and control, public and private clones were evaluated within the 100 most prevalent clones. Clones were defined as Susac-specific if absent from the healthy and MS cohorts, from 1052 published viral clones and from other ImmuneACCESS disease sequences. TCRdb reprocessed the public reads (quality trimming at Q25 with fastp, clone calling with MiXCR) and kept in-frame beta chains. Rows merge per CDR3 protein into single entries with the most common DNA and genes. These V and J calls rely on TCRdb rather than the paper's analysis. Counted in this sample were about 120,000 distinct CDR3 sequences; 90% to 95% of them appeared once. Of the sample, approximately 0.2% is held by the ten largest clones.

The germline V gene gives CDR1 as MGHRA and CDR2 as YSYEKL. CDR3 length: 15 amino acids, cysteine to phenylalanine. The only DNA kept is the CDR3, 45 bases in frame from the first base. V sheds 1 base and J sheds 3 bases, leaving 12 bases between their ends. This clonotype was counted a few times. The specificity of this receptor is unknown. The sample holds no much larger clone one base away, and base qualities are not on file. Broad study findings and their caveats: Clonal expansion was seen in Susac syndrome CD8+ repertoires, peaking in CD8+ TEMRA cells and being greater in clinically active patients than in remitting ones. Around 15 and five Susac-specific public clones were found in the total CD8+ and CD8+ TEMRA repertoires, respectively. The number of individuals in the TCR sequencing and HLA analysis was acknowledged as relatively small.

High-throughput TCR beta sequencing profiled peripheral blood CD8+ and CD4+ T cells from healthy donors, Susac syndrome patients and multiple sclerosis patients. Susac syndrome patients met recently defined diagnostic criteria for definite or probable disease. CD8+ TEMRA cells were enriched by FACS, while bulk CD8+ and CD4+ T cells were purified by magnetic negative isolation. Blood was collected in EDTA tubes and processed within 24 hours, with PBMCs isolated through density gradient centrifugation. PBMCs intended for TCR sequencing were cryopreserved in liquid nitrogen and thawed later in a water bath at 37 degrees C. A purity of at least 90% was achieved for sorted or isolated CD4+, CD8+ and CD8+ TEMRA cells.

Sequencing was done on a sample of CD8+ T cells from PBMCs. This receptor was obtained from a human donor with Susac syndrome. The chain was built from TRBV4-1 and TRBJ1-1, and possibly TRBD1, on 6 matching bases. The sequenced DNA is TGCGCCAGCAGCCAAGGGAAGGAGGGGGACACTGAAGCTTTCTTT. This sequence encodes CASSQGKEGDTEAFF.